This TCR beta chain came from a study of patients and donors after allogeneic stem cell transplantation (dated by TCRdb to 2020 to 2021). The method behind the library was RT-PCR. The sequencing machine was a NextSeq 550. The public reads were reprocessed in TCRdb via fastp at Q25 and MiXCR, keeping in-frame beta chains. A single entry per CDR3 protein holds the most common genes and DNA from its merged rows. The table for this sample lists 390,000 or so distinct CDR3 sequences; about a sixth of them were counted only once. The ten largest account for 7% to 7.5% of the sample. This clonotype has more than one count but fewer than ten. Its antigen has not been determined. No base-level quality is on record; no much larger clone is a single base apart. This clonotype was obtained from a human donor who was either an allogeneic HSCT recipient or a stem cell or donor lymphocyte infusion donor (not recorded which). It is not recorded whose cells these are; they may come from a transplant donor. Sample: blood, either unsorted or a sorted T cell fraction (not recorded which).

The CDR3 protein is CASSVDSGTDTQYF. The nucleotides read TGTGCCAGCAGTGTTGACAGCGGGACAGATACGCAGTATTTT. The chain uses TRBV2 and TRBJ2-3; possibly the D gene is TRBD2, per 6 matching bases. Trimming takes 4 bases from V and 3 bases from J, and the germline ends sit 11 bases apart. Reading the germline V gene gives CDR1 SNHLY and CDR2 FYNNEI. The CDR3 numbers 14 residues from cysteine through phenylalanine. Here the CDR3 DNA is all that survives: 42 bases in frame from base 1.